The TCR beta chain under discussion was sequenced for a study of patients and donors after allogeneic stem cell transplantation. This clonotype was counted between two and nine times. TCRdb processed the RT-PCR reads anew with MiXCR; each CDR3 protein has one entry. The sample has 920,000 or so distinct CDR3 sequences, about 20% seen once. The sequenced material came from blood, either unsorted or a sorted T cell fraction (not recorded which). This receptor was obtained from a human donor who was either an allogeneic HSCT recipient or a stem cell or donor lymphocyte infusion donor (not recorded which). It is not recorded whose cells these are; they may come from a transplant donor.

CDR3 sequence (DNA): TGCAGCGTTGGAGGGTACCCTGGAAACACCATATATTTT. This codes for CSVGGYPGNTIYF. The chain couples TRBV29-1 to TRBJ1-3; D gene ambiguous. The CDR3 loop spans 13 amino acids. The V gene lost 4 bases and the J gene lost 2 bases, with 9 bases spanning the gap. Germline CDR1 and CDR2: SQVTM and ANQGSEA.